These 31 T cell receptor beta chains share one sample of origin, sequenced in a study of neurological immune-mediated disorders. TCRdb passed the 5' RACE reads through MiXCR, listing each CDR3 protein once. The sample includes about 18,000 distinct CDR3 sequences, roughly 10% of them seen just once. Sequenced input: CD8+ T cells from blood. Receptors were obtained from a woman in her forties or fifties in good health.

This clonotype was seen at least ten times. The chain employs TRBV6-1 and TRBJ2-5, with D possibly TRBD1 on 6 matching bases. The V and J ends lost 5 bases and 5 bases respectively, with 12 bases between them. CDR1 and CDR2 from the germline V gene are MNHNS and SASEGT. The CDR3 sequence is 13 residues long. CDR3 coding DNA: TGTGCCAGCAGTAAGACAGGCCCGGAGACCCAGTACTTC. As protein: CASSKTGPETQYF.

Many counts were recorded for this clonotype. V gene TRBV9 combines with J gene TRBJ2-6; no clear D. The CDR3 loop spans 14 amino acids. Germline V lookup: CDR1 SGDLS, CDR2 YYNGEE. V dropped 3 bases and J dropped 4 bases, with 8 bases sitting between them. The CDR3 here is CASSAGGGANVLTF. The CDR3 DNA reads as TGTGCCAGCAGCGCGGGTGGAGGGGCCAACGTCCTGACTTTC.

This clonotype was counted ten times or more. V usage is TRBV29-1 and J usage is TRBJ2-3; D gene ambiguous. This CDR3 spans 18 amino acids. Germline CDR1 is SQVTM and CDR2 is ANQGSEA. The germline V and J ends were trimmed by 1 base and 1 base, with 21 bases remaining between them. The CDR3 DNA follows: TGCAGCGTTGAAGGTTATACTTCAGGAGCTATGGGCACAGATACGCAGTATTTT. It encodes CSVEGYTSGAMGTDTQYF.

This clonotype has a count of ten or more. The chain carries TRBV9 and TRBJ2-5; D perhaps matches TRBD1 (5 bases). The CDR3 spans 13 residues. Germline loops: CDR1 SGDLS, CDR2 YYNGEE. V was pared by 0 bases and J by 3 bases, with 6 bases between. CDR3 DNA sequence: TGTGCCAGCAGCGTAGAAGGGGAAGAGACCCAGTACTTC. Encoded protein: CASSVEGEETQYF.

V gene TRBV4-1 combines with J gene TRBJ2-5; TRBD2 matches at 11 bases. Germline V gives CDR1 MGHRA, CDR2 YSYEKL. There are 16 residues in the CDR3. The J segment lost 4 bases and the V segment lost 2 bases, leaving 6 bases of the junction unmatched. Written as DNA, the CDR3 is TGCGCCAGCAGCCAACGACTAGCGGGGTTTGGAGAGACCCAGTACTTC. It encodes CASSQRLAGFGETQYF.

This clonotype was found many times. This chain connects TRBV27 to TRBJ1-6; D is perhaps TRBD1 (5 bases). Germline assignment: CDR1 MNHEY and CDR2 SMNVEV (reference sequence). The CDR3 covers 14 residues. V lost 5 bases and J 7 bases, leaving 12 bases between the germline ends. CDR3 region: CASSPGTSNSPLHF. CDR3 nucleotide sequence: TGTGCCAGCAGTCCCGGGACCTCAAATTCACCCCTCCACTTT.

This clonotype was seen ten or more times. J is TRBJ1-1 and V is TRBV27; D is ambiguous. V lost 4 bases and J 4 bases, leaving 10 bases between the germline ends. Germline assignment: CDR1 MNHEY and CDR2 SMNVEV (reference sequence). This CDR3 spans 13 amino acids. CDR3 coding DNA: TGTGCCAGCAGTTCGCAGGTGAGCACTGAAGCTTTCTTT. Amino acids: CASSSQVSTEAFF.

Ten or more counts support this clonotype. The chain uses TRBV28 and TRBJ2-1; 10 nucleotides match TRBD2. The germline CDR1 and CDR2 sequences are MDHEN and SYDVKM. CDR3 size: 15 residues. V trimming: 6 bases; J trimming: 7 bases; junction bases outside the gene matches: 9. The CDR3: CASRDGTSDTNEQFF. The CDR3 DNA reads as TGTGCCAGCAGAGATGGGACTAGCGACACGAATGAGCAGTTCTTC.

At least ten counts were recorded for this clonotype. J is TRBJ2-7 and V is TRBV12-3 or TRBV12-4; the D is unclear. V dropped 4 bases and J dropped 3 bases, with 7 bases sitting between them. This CDR3 region has 12 residues. The CDR3 reads CASSYGIYEQYF. The CDR3 bases are TGTGCCAGCAGTTATGGGATCTACGAGCAGTACTTC.

Many counts were recorded for this clonotype. The J gene is TRBJ1-3, the V gene TRBV7-6; D is unclear. The CDR3 loop spans 13 amino acids. Germline CDR1 SGHVS, CDR2 FNYEAQ. V shed 5 bases and J shed 2 bases, with 7 bases lying between them. The CDR3 sequence is CASSKGAGNTIYF. The CDR3 coding sequence is TGTGCCAGCAGCAAGGGTGCTGGAAACACCATATATTTT.

This clonotype was seen many times. This chain joins TRBV27 and TRBJ1-6, with D unclear. Germline V gives CDR1 MNHEY, CDR2 SMNVEV (reference sequence). This CDR3 is 15 amino acids long. The V gene lost 6 bases and the J gene lost 8 bases, with 17 bases spanning the gap. Here the CDR3 reads CASRPDTLGHSPLHF. For the CDR3, the DNA is TGTGCCAGCAGGCCTGACACCCTAGGGCATTCACCCCTCCACTTT.

The V call is TRBV20-1, the J call TRBJ2-7; the D gene is possibly TRBD2 (5 bases). The CDR3 covers 12 residues. Trimming removed 6 bases at V and 3 bases at J, with 12 bases between. Germline CDR1 and CDR2: DFQATT and SNEGSKA (reference sequence). The CDR3: CSAVGGDYEQYF. The CDR3 region has the DNA TGCAGTGCGGTAGGAGGAGACTACGAGCAGTACTTC.

At least ten counts were recorded for this clonotype. The rearrangement links TRBV9 to TRBJ1-1, with 7 nucleotides matching TRBD1. The CDR3 contains 14 residues. The V gene end was trimmed by 4 bases and the J gene end by 2 bases; junction bases not matched to a gene: 5. From germline, CDR1 is SGDLS and CDR2 YYNGEE. The CDR3, as DNA: TGTGCCAGCAGCCTCGGGGACAGCAACACTGAAGCTTTCTTT. Translation: CASSLGDSNTEAFF.

Worth noting for this clonotype: A read error may explain this, as a much larger clone is one base away. The chain combines TRBV12-3 or TRBV12-4 with TRBJ1-1, with D perhaps matching TRBD1 (6 bases). The CDR3 consists of 15 residues. Trimming took 3 bases from V and 1 from J, leaving 12 bases between them. CDR3 sequence (DNA): TGTGCCAGCAGTTTTTCGGGGGCTGAGAACACTGAAGCTTTCTTT. Residues: CASSFSGAENTEAFF.

This clonotype was picked up many times. CDR3 amino acids: CASSLDGSPYEQYF. The CDR3 nucleotides read TGTGCCAGCAGTTTAGATGGGTCCCCCTACGAGCAGTACTTC. V is TRBV27 and J is TRBJ2-7; no reliable D call. The CDR3 is made up of 14 amino acids. Trimming took 2 bases from V and 2 from J, leaving 10 bases between them. Germline lookup yields CDR1 MNHEY and CDR2 SMNVEV (reference sequence).

There are many counts of this clonotype. V and J are TRBV20-1 and TRBJ1-2; TRBD1 is a possible D gene (5 bases). The V end was cut by 0 bases, the J end by 3 bases, with 14 bases between. The germline gives CDR1 DFQATT, CDR2 SNEGSKA (reference sequence). The length of the CDR3 is 15 residues. The CDR3 sequence is CSARDYQGVDYGYTF. For the CDR3, the DNA is TGCAGTGCTAGAGATTACCAGGGCGTGGACTATGGCTACACCTTC.

This clonotype was observed many times. The chain uses TRBV29-1 and TRBJ2-1, with D unclear. Trimming stripped 6 bases from V and 7 bases from J, with 7 bases between. This CDR3 contains 10 residues. Germline V gene lookup returns CDR1 SQVTM and CDR2 ANQGSEA. CDR3 nucleotides: TGCAGCGTAGACTTAAATGAGCAGTTCTTC. Protein product: CSVDLNEQFF.

This chain joins TRBV7-2 and TRBJ2-2, with D possibly being TRBD2 (6 bases). The CDR3 loop spans 14 amino acids. CDR1 and CDR2 (germline): SGHTA, FQGNSA. V was cut by 5 bases and J by 6 bases, with 13 bases left in between. The CDR3 region is CASSPGGDSGELFF. The CDR3 nucleotides read TGTGCCAGCAGCCCCGGAGGGGACTCCGGGGAGCTGTTTTTT.

This clonotype was recorded many times. The CDR3 region has the DNA TGTGCCAGCAGTCTCCGCACCATCAAGGATGGCTACACCTTC. Its translation: CASSLRTIKDGYTF. The V and J genes are TRBV6-1 and TRBJ1-2; D is uncertain. V gave up 5 bases and J gave up 6 bases, with 16 bases separating them. The CDR3 loop spans 14 amino acids. Germline V gives CDR1 MNHNS, CDR2 SASEGT.

There are many counts of this clonotype. This rearrangement joins TRBV29-1 to TRBJ2-7; D possibly corresponds to TRBD2 (5 bases). This CDR3 has 12 amino acids. CDR1 is SQVTM, CDR2 ANQGSEA, per germline. Trimming took off 3 bases at V and 3 bases at J, with 9 bases between the two ends. The CDR3, as DNA: TGCAGCGTTGAGGACTCACTCTACGAGCAGTACTTC. It translates to CSVEDSLYEQYF.

This clonotype was counted ten times or more. This sequence joins TRBV28 and TRBJ1-3; D call uncertain. Trimming removed 4 bases from V and 3 bases from J, with 16 bases in between. Germline CDR1 reads MDHEN; CDR2 reads SYDVKM. The CDR3 is made up of 16 amino acids. CDR3 nucleotide sequence: TGTGCCAGCAGTTCACCCAGGAGCCCTTTTGGAAACACCATATATTTT. This encodes CASSSPRSPFGNTIYF. Drawing the rest from reference TRBV28 and TRBJ1-3, the complete variable domain is DVKVTQSSRYLVKRTGEKVFLECVQDMDHENMFWYRQDPGLGLRLIYFSYDVKMKEKGDIPEGYSVSREKKERFSLILESASTNQTSMYLCASSSPRSPFGNTIYFGEGSWLTVV.

This clonotype was seen ten or more times. The J gene is TRBJ1-5, the V gene TRBV6-2 or TRBV6-3; D is uncertain. Deletions cut 5 bases from V and 4 bases from J, with 9 bases between. CDR1 is MNHEY and CDR2 is SVGEGT in the germline V gene. The CDR3 has 13 residues. The CDR3 sequence: CASSKWANQPQHF. CDR3 DNA: TGTGCCAGCAGTAAGTGGGCAAATCAGCCCCAGCATTTT.

At least ten counts were recorded for this clonotype. The chain has TRBV20-1 and TRBJ2-3; 8 nucleotides agree with TRBD2. The germline V gene has CDR1 DFQATT and CDR2 SNEGSKA (reference sequence). After removal of 7 bases from V and 0 bases from J, the junction contained 6 bases not matched to a gene. The CDR3 has 14 residues. CDR3 region: CSGIAGKSTDTQYF. For the CDR3, the DNA is TGCAGTGGGATAGCGGGAAAAAGCACAGATACGCAGTATTTT.

This clonotype showed up just a few times. The chain is built from TRBV5-1 and TRBJ2-7; 8 positions match TRBD1. This CDR3 spans 15 amino acids. The germline CDR1 and CDR2 sequences are SGHRS and YFSETQ. With V trimmed by 1 base and J by 3 bases, 6 bases remained unmatched. CDR3 region: CASSLPLTGVYEQYF. The CDR3 DNA is TGCGCCAGCAGCTTGCCGTTGACAGGGGTCTACGAGCAGTACTTC.

This clonotype was seen ten or more times. V is TRBV29-1 and J is TRBJ1-2, with D possibly TRBD1 on 5 matching bases. Trimming took off 2 bases at V and 8 bases at J, with 12 bases between the two ends. Germline V gives CDR1 SQVTM, CDR2 ANQGSEA. CDR3 size: 12 residues. CDR3 bases: TGCAGCGTTGAATTCTCCGAGGGGGGCTACACCTTC. This sequence encodes CSVEFSEGGYTF. Supplemented by reference TRBV29-1 and TRBJ1-2, the full variable domain reads SAVISQKPSRDICQRGTSLTIQCQVDSQVTMMFWYRQQPGQSLTLIATANQGSEATYESGFVIDKFPISRPNLTFSTLTVSNMSPEDSSIYLCSVEFSEGGYTFGSGTRLTVV.

The CDR3 DNA sequence: TGTGCCAGCAGTTATTTACGGAGACTAGCGGGAGATATGGGGGAGCTGTTTTTT. Amino acid sequence: CASSYLRRLAGDMGELFF. This chain links TRBV6-2 or TRBV6-3 with TRBJ2-2, with 12 bases aligning to TRBD2. CDR1 is MNHEY and CDR2 is SVGEGT in the germline V gene. This CDR3 is built from 18 residues. The trim removed 3 bases at V and 8 bases at J, leaving 13 bases unmatched.

At least ten counts were recorded for this clonotype. The chain recombines TRBV6-5 with TRBJ2-1; 9 bases match TRBD1. Germline CDR1 reads MNHEY; CDR2 reads SVGAGI. There are 14 residues in the CDR3. V lost 7 bases and J lost 4; bases outside the gene matches: 5. CDR3 protein: CASTRGQGYNEQFF. The CDR3 DNA sequence: TGTGCCAGCACTAGGGGACAGGGTTACAATGAGCAGTTCTTC.

The table lists this clonotype with many counts. The chain has TRBV29-1 and TRBJ2-2; D is undetermined. V dropped 6 bases and J dropped 2 bases, with 7 bases sitting between them. Per the germline V gene, CDR1 is SQVTM and CDR2 is ANQGSEA. This CDR3 contains 12 residues. The CDR3 DNA reads TGCAGCGTCGAAACTAACACCGGGGAGCTGTTTTTT. Translated: CSVETNTGELFF.

The sample holds many counts of this clonotype. The rearrangement joins TRBV29-1 to TRBJ2-3; D unclear. The V gene lost 4 bases and the J gene lost 1 base, with 12 bases spanning the gap. The CDR3 covers 14 residues. Per the germline V gene, CDR1 is SQVTM and CDR2 is ANQGSEA. The CDR3 loop is CSVAAVQGTDTQYF. The DNA for the CDR3 is TGCAGCGTTGCAGCAGTCCAGGGCACAGATACGCAGTATTTT.

This chain uses TRBV6-5 with TRBJ2-7, with D possibly matching TRBD1 (6 bases). CDR1 and CDR2 from the germline V gene are MNHEY and SVGAGI. V lost 7 bases to trimming and J lost 6 bases, with 13 bases between them. The CDR3 has 12 residues. The chain's CDR3 is CASIAGDGEQYF. DNA for the CDR3: TGTGCCAGCATCGCAGGGGACGGCGAGCAGTACTTC.

The sample holds many counts of this clonotype. The chain employs TRBV5-1 and TRBJ1-1; possibly TRBD1 for D (5 bases). CDR1 is SGHRS and CDR2 is YFSETQ in the germline V gene. This CDR3 contains 13 residues. Trimming left V 3 bases short and J 2 bases short, with 8 bases between. The CDR3 region is CASSSTVNTEAFF. The CDR3, as DNA: TGCGCCAGCAGCTCGACAGTAAACACTGAAGCTTTCTTT.